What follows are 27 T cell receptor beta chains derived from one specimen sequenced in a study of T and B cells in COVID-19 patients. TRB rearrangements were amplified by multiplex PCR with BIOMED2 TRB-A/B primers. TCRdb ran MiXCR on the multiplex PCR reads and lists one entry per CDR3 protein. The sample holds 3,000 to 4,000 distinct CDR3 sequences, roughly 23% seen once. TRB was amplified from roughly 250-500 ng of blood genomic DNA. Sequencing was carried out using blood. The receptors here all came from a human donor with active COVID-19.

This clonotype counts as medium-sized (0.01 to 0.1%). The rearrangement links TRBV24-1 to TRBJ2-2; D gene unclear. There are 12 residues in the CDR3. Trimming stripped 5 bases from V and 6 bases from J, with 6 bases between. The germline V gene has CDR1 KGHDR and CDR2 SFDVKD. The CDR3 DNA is TGTGCCACCAGTGCCGGATCCGGGGAGCTGTTTTTT. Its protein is CATSAGSGELFF.

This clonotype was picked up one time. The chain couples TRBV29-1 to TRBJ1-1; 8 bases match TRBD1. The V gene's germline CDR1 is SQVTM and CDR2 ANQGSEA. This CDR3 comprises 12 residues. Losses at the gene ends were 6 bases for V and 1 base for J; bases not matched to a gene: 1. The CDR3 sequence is CSVGQGNTEAFF. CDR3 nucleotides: TGCAGCGTAGGACAGGGGAACACTGAAGCTTTCTTT.

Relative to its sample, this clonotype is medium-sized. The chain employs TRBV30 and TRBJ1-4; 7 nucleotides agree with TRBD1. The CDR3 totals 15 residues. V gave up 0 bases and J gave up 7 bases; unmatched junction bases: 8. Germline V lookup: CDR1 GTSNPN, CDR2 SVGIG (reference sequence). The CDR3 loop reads CAWSVETGRTEKLFF. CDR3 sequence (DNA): TGTGCCTGGAGTGTAGAGACAGGGAGGACTGAAAAACTGTTTTTT.

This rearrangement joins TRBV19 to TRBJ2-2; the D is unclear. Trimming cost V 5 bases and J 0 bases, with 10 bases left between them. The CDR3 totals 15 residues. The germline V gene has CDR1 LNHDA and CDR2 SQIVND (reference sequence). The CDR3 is CASSPLGPNTGELFF. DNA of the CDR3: TGTGCCAGTAGTCCGTTAGGGCCGAACACCGGGGAGCTGTTTTTT.

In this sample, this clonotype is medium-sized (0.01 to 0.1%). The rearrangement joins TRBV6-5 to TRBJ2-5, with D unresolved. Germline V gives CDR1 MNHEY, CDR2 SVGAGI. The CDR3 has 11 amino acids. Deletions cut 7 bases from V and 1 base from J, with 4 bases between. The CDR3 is CASTGQETQYF. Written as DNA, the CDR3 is TGTGCCAGCACGGGCCAAGAGACCCAGTACTTC.

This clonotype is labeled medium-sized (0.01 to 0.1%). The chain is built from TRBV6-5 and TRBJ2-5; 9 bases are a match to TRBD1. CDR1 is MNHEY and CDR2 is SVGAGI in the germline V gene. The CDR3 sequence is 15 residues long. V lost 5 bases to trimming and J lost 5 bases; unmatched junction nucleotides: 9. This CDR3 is CASSRTTGGAETQYF. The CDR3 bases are TGTGCCAGCAGTAGAACCACAGGGGGCGCGGAGACCCAGTACTTC.

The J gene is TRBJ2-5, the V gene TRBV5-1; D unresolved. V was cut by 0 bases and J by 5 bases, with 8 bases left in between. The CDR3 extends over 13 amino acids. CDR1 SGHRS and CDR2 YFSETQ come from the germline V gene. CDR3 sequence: CASSLDLSETQYF. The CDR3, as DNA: TGCGCCAGCAGCTTGGATCTTTCGGAGACCCAGTACTTC.

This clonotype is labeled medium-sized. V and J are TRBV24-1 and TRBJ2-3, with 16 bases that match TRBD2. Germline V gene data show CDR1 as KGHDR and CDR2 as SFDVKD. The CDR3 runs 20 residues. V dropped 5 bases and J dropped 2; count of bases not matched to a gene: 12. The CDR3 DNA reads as TGTGCCACCAGTGGCCCTACATCGGGACTAGCGGGAGGGACCACAGATACGCAGTATTTT. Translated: CATSGPTSGLAGGTTDTQYF.

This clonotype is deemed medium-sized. The CDR3 DNA is TGTGCCAGTAGTCGGTCAGCCAACCCTAACTATGGCTACACCTTC. This gives the protein CASSRSANPNYGYTF. The chain joins TRBV19 to TRBJ1-2, with D unclear. This CDR3 has 15 residues. V shed 5 bases and J shed 0 bases, with 13 bases lying between them. Germline V gene sequence: CDR1 LNHDA, CDR2 SQIVND (reference sequence).

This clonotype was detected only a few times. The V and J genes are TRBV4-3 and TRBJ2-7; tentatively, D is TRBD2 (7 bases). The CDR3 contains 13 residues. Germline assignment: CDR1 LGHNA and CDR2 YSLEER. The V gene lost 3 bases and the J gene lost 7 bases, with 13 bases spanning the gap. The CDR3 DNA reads TGCGCCAGCAGCCAGTGGGGGGGACAAGAGCAGTACTTC. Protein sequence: CASSQWGGQEQYF.

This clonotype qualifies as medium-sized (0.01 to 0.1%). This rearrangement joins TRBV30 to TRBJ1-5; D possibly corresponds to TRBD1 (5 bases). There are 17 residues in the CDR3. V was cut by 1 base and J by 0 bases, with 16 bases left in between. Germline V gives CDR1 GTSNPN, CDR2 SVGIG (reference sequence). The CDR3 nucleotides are TGTGCCTGGAGTGGGATTAGACAGCTCTATAGCAATCAGCCCCAGCATTTT. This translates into CAWSGIRQLYSNQPQHF.

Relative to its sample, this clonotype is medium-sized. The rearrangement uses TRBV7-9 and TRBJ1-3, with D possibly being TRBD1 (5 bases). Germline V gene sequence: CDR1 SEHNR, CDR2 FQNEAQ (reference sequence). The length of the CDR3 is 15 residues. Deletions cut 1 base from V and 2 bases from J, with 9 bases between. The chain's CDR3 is CASSLGGVTGNTIYF. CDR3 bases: TGTGCCAGCAGCTTAGGGGGGGTAACTGGAAACACCATATATTTT.

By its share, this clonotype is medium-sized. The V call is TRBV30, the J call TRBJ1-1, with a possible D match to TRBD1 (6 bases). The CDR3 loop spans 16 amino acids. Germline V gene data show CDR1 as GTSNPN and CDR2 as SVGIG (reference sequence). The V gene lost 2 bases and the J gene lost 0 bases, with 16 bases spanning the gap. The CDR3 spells CAWSRGGAGLNTEAFF. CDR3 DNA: TGTGCCTGGAGTAGGGGGGGCGCCGGTCTGAACACTGAAGCTTTCTTT.

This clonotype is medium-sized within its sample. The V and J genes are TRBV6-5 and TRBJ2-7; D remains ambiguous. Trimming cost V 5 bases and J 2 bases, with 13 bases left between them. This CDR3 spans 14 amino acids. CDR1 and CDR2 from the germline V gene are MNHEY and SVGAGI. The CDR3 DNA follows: TGTGCCAGCAGTGAATTATGGAGTACCTACGAGCAGTACTTC. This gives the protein CASSELWSTYEQYF.

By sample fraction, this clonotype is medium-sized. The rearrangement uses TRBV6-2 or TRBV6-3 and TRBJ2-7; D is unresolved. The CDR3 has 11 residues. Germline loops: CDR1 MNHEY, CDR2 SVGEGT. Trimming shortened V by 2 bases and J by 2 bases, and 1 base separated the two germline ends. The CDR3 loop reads CASSYPYEQYF. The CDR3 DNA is TGTGCCAGCAGTTACCCCTACGAGCAGTACTTC.

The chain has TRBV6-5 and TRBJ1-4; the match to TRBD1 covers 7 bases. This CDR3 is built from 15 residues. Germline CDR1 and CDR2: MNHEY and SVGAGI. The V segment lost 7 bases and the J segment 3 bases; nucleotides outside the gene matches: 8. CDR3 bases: TGTGCCAGCACTGTCGACAGGGCCCCTAATGAAAAACTGTTTTTT. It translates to CASTVDRAPNEKLFF.

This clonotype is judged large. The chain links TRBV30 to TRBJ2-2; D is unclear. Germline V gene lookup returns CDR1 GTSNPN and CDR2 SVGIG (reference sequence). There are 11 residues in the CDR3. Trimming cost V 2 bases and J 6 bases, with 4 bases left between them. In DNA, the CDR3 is TGTGCCTGGAGTATAGCCGGGGAGCTGTTTTTT. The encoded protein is CAWSIAGELFF.

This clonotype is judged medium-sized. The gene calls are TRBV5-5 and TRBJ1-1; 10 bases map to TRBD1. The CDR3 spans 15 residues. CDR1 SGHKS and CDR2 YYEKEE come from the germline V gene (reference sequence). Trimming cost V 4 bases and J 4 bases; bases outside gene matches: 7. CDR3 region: CASSLGQGRGTEAFF. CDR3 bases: TGTGCCAGCAGCCTGGGACAGGGGAGGGGCACTGAAGCTTTCTTT. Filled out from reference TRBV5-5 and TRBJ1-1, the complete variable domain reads DAGVTQSPTHLIKTRGQQVTLRCSPISGHKSVSWYQQVLGQGPQFIFQYYEKEERGRGNFPDRFSARQFPNYSSELNVNALLLGDSALYLCASSLGQGRGTEAFFGQGTRLTVV.

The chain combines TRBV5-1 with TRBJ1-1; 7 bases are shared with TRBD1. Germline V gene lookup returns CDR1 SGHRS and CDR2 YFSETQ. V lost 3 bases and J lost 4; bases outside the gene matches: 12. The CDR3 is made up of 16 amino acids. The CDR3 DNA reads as TGCGCCAGCAGCTGGGGGGGCAGGGGGGGGGGCACTGAAGCTTTCTTT. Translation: CASSWGGRGGGTEAFF.

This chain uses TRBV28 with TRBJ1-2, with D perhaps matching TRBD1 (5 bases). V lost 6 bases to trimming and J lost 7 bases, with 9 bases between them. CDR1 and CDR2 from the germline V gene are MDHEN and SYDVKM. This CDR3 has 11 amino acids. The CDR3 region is CASRGTPGYTF. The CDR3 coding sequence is TGTGCCAGCAGAGGGACCCCTGGCTACACCTTC.

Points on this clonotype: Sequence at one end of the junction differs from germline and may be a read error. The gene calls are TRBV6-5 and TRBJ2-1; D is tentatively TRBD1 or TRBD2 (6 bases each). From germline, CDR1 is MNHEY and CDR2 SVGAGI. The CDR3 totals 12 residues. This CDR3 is CASSVGGNEQSF. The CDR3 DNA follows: TGTGCCAGCAGTGTCGGGGGCAATGAGCAGTCCTTC.

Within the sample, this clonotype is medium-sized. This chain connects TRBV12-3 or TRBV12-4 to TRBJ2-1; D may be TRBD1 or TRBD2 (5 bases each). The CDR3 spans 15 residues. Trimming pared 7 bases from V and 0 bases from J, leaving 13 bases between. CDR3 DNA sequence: TGTGCCAGCACTGGGACCGGGTCCTCCTACAATGAGCAGTTCTTC. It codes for CASTGTGSSYNEQFF.

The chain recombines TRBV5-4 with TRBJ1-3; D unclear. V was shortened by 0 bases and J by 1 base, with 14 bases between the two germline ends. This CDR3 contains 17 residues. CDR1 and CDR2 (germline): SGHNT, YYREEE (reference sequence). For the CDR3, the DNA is TGTGCCAGCAGCTTGGGGAGAGCCGGGTTTTCTGGAAACACCATATATTTT. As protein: CASSLGRAGFSGNTIYF.

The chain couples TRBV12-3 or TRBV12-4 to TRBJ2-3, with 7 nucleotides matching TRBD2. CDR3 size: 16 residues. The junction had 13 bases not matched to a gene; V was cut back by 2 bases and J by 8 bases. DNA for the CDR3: TGTGCCAGCAGTTTAACGGGGTTTTCAGGACTAGTTACGCAGTATTTT. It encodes CASSLTGFSGLVTQYF.

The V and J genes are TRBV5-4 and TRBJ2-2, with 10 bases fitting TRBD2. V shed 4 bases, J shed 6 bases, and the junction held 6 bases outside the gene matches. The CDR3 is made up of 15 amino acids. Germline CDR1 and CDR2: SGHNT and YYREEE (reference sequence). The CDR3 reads CASSEIAGGAGELFF. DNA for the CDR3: TGTGCCAGCAGCGAAATAGCGGGGGGCGCCGGGGAGCTGTTTTTT.

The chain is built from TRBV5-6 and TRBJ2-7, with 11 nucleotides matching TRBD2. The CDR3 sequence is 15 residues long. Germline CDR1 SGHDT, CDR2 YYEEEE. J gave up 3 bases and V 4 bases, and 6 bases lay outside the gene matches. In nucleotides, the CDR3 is TGTGCCAGCAGCCCATTCGGGACTAGCGGCTACGAGCAGTACTTC. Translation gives CASSPFGTSGYEQYF. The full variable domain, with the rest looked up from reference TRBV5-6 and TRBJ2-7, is DAGVTQSPTHLIKTRGQQVTLRCSPKSGHDTVSWYQQALGQGPQFIFQYYEEEERQRGNFPDRFSGHQFPNYSSELNVNALLLGDSALYLCASSPFGTSGYEQYFGPGTRLTVT.

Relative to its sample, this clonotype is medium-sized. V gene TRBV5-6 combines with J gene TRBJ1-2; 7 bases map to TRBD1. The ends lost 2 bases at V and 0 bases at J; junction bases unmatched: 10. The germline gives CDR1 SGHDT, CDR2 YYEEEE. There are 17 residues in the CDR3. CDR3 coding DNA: TGTGCCAGCAGCTTCCGGGACAGCACATTGCCTAACTATGGCTACACCTTC. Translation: CASSFRDSTLPNYGYTF. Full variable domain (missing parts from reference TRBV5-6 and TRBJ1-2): DAGVTQSPTHLIKTRGQQVTLRCSPKSGHDTVSWYQQALGQGPQFIFQYYEEEERQRGNFPDRFSGHQFPNYSSELNVNALLLGDSALYLCASSFRDSTLPNYGYTFGSGTRLTVV.